This TCR beta chain was profiled in a study of regulatory T cells in long-lasting Graves disease. The wider study: Graves' cases, newly diagnosed, had used antithyroid drugs under 3 months.

TCR beta libraries were built with iRepertoire HTBI primers and Arm-PCR of CDR3 regions. TCRdb reprocessed the multiplex PCR reads via MiXCR and lists one record per CDR3 protein. The sample lists about 520,000 distinct CDR3 sequences; around 12% were seen once. This clonotype was seen at least ten times. Documented time point: newly diagnosed GD, antithyroid drugs for less than 3 months. The TCR library used RNA extracted from PBMCs. This same sample was also part of a study on T cells in Graves' hyperthyroidism and ophthalmopathy.

The TCR sequence derives from a woman aged 30 to 39 with Graves disease. The material was peripheral blood mononuclear cells (PBMCs), obtained at new diagnosis, from a patient treated with antithyroid drugs.

This chain's CDR3 is CASSGNSGRDYNEQFF. CDR3 DNA: TGTGCCAGCAGTGGAAATAGCGGGAGAGATTACAATGAGCAGTTCTTC. The V gene is TRBV2, the J gene TRBJ2-1; TRBD2 matches 9 bases. Germline CDR1 is SNHLY and CDR2 is FYNNEI. CDR3 length: 16 residues. Trimming removed 4 bases from V and 4 bases from J; junction bases left unmatched: 8.